This T cell receptor beta chain derives from a study of persistence of HIV-infected CD4 T cells. Points on this clone: Its antigen remains unknown.

The libraries were made with immunoSEQ version 4 in survey mode. Clones were sequenced by immunoSEQ multiplex PCR, and TCRdb holds only the in-frame ones, with some missing. The data show tens of thousands of clones, 65% to 85% seen once. Germline loops: CDR1 SNHLY, CDR2 FYNNEI. The CDR3 has 16 residues. After removal of 6 bases from V and 1 base from J, the junction contained 5 bases not matched to a gene. The stimulus was lysate of CMV-infected fibroblasts, approximately 9.6 ug/mL. Sorted nonresponding memory CD4+ T cells were CD40L-negative, CD69-negative, CD45RO-high. The sequencing here drew on CD4+ T cells sorted from PBMCs after approximately 20-hour stimulation, taken from a patient who received antiretroviral therapy. This receptor was identified in an adult man with HIV who was CMV-seropositive. This chain joins TRBV2 and TRBJ1-6; 8 bases match TRBD1. CDR3: CASRAGGRSYNSPLHF. CDR3 bases: TGTGCCAGCAGGGCAGGGGGCCGATCCTATAATTCACCCCTCCACTTT.